The rows below give T cell receptor beta chains drawn from one sample of a study of regulatory dendritic cells for organ transplantation. Sequenced by immunoSEQ multiplex PCR; TCRdb stores in-frame clones only, minus some. The sample has some 10,000 clones; roughly two thirds are singletons. Sequenced: memory CD8+ T cells from blood. The receptors stem from a human donor in good health. Each CDR3 is given without its conserved first and last residue.

j_call v_call cdr3_aa
TRBJ2-1 TRBV7-9 ASSWRLAGVGEQF
TRBJ1-2 TRBV9 ASSGEGRVYGYT
TRBJ2-7 TRBV4-3 ASSPYEQY
TRBJ2-3 TRBV6-4 ASSSGDNADTQY
TRBJ2-1 TRBV10-1 ASSMDREEQF
TRBJ2-7 TRBV20-1 SAVPKEQTY
TRBJ2-5 TRBV27 ASSYHGTSGTQHLQETQY
TRBJ2-7 TRBV2 ASNWAATYEQY
TRBJ2-3 TRBV7-8 ASSLGLGYTDTQY
TRBJ2-1 TRBV9 ASSAGDQIHYNEQF
TRBJ2-5 TRBV28 ASSPREASGRLQETQY
TRBJ1-5 TRBV6-4 ASSSSDNQPQH
TRBJ1-3 TRBV6-5 ASSPDLTTGNTIY
TRBJ1-1 TRBV7-2 ASSPGQERLWNTEAF
TRBJ2-7 TRBV2 ASSYVAGGHEQY
TRBJ2-1 TRBV28 ASREPSYNEQF
TRBJ1-2 TRBV7-2 ASSLGTGDGYT
TRBJ2-2 TRBV12-2 ASRGPTGAGTGELF
TRBJ2-1 TRBV29-1 SSLRENEQF
TRBJ2-3 TRBV30 AWSVPISGGFLTDTQY
TRBJ2-7 TRBV7-3 ASSLWSGGSYEQY
TRBJ1-4 TRBV6-4 ASSAGQGTGYEKLF
TRBJ2-7 TRBV13 ASSLGRDSGPYEQY
TRBJ2-7 TRBV29-1 SVGGYEGQGNKEQY
TRBJ2-4 TRBV27 ASSTIQGVGDKNIQY
TRBJ2-1 TRBV4-2 ASSQDRGRGPYNEQF
TRBJ2-7 TRBV4-2 ASSPLGETYEQY
TRBJ2-5 TRBV27 ASSLGESRGGETQY
TRBJ1-2 TRBV6-6 ASWGPSSRDYGYT
TRBJ2-5 TRBV5-1 ASSKPQGLKETQY
TRBJ2-5 TRBV6-5 ASSYSGVETQY
TRBJ2-1 TRBV4-3 ASSQASGGYNEQF
TRBJ1-2 TRBV6-5 ATSVGPYGYT
TRBJ1-5 TRBV7-2 ASSLALGWSQH
TRBJ1-1 TRBV20-1 SASEPIEAF
TRBJ2-3 TRBV7-6 ASSLGTGHTDTQY
TRBJ2-2 TRBV7-2 ASSLDWGQGKSGELF
TRBJ2-1 TRBV2 ASSEARRNNNEQF
TRBJ1-5 TRBV7-8 ASSAIYSNQPQH
TRBJ2-7 TRBV28 ASGKDTLYEQY
TRBJ2-3 TRBV6-4 ASSDSSGGADTQY
TRBJ2-7 TRBV11-2 ASSLGALYEQY
TRBJ1-1 TRBV9 ASSVSRSGSDGRNTEAF
TRBJ1-1 TRBV7-9 ASSLGRGLATEAF
TRBJ2-2 TRBV10-1 ASSGGLAGGLNTGELF
TRBJ2-2 TRBV7-9 ASSTGQVVAGELF
TRBJ1-6 TRBV5-1 ASSKTASEAYNSPLH
TRBJ2-2 TRBV2 ASIGGHLTGELF
TRBJ1-2 TRBV9 ASSVGRALPPNYGYT
TRBJ2-7 TRBV27 ASSPSPSYEQY
TRBJ2-1 TRBV9 ASTTGTSSYNEQF
TRBJ1-2 TRBV19 ASSGTGVNGYT
TRBJ2-1 TRBV6-5 ASSIAGDSYNEQF
TRBJ2-7 TRBV6-1 ASSEALDPYEQY
TRBJ2-3 TRBV5-4 ASSPVAGQSVTQY
TRBJ1-5 TRBV6-6 ASSWTGSGNQPQH
TRBJ1-1 TRBV19 ASTERGWSTEAF
TRBJ1-2 TRBV6-4 ASTKPDRFYGYT
TRBJ1-5 TRBV4-1 ASSQESGQGNQPQH